A selection of T cell receptor beta chains follows, all from one sample in a study of technical replicates of blood from a handful of donors. Profiling relied on immunoSEQ multiplex PCR, and the TCRdb table lists in-frame clones only, not all of them. The table records 65,000 to 95,000 clones, over 90% of them present only once. Sample: T cells isolated from PBMCs. These receptors all come from a human donor in good health. Each CDR3 is given with its conserved first and last residue.

V	J	CDR3
TRBV4-1	TRBJ1-5	CASRGTPLGSNQPQHF
TRBV19	TRBJ2-1	CASSNPGISNEQFF
TRBV13	TRBJ2-1	CASSLDRGGSNEQFF
TRBV5-1	TRBJ2-1	CASNRADSYNEQFF
TRBV29-1	TRBJ1-5	CSVKGGGQPQHF
TRBV5-6	TRBJ2-7	CASSAQGAIPYEQYF
TRBV30	TRBJ1-3	CAWSVTGTGNTIYF
TRBV9	TRBJ1-1	CASSPGTANTEAFF
TRBV5-1	TRBJ2-7	CASSPPGQVSYEQYF
TRBV6-1	TRBJ2-5	CASSRTDRVRETQYF
TRBV6-1	TRBJ2-1	CASIPRLSSYNEQFF
TRBV12-5	TRBJ2-3	CASGLVSGLGTDTQYF
TRBV9	TRBJ2-1	CASSPSGTGHGEQFF
TRBV30	TRBJ2-3	CAWSVRGTDTQYF
TRBV6-5	TRBJ2-1	CASGIQIYNEQFF
TRBV5-1	TRBJ2-7	CASSPSYEQYF
TRBV7-9	TRBJ2-1	CASILGSGGNEQFF
TRBV30	TRBJ2-1	CAWSGSGRAGTYNEQFF
TRBV19	TRBJ2-3	CASREAGRGTDTQYF
TRBV18	TRBJ1-4	CASSPIVGPNEKLFF
TRBV27	TRBJ2-3	CASNRGGGTDTQYF
TRBV5-1	TRBJ1-1	CASSLYGGNTEAFF
TRBV4-2	TRBJ1-1	CASSQGANMNTEAFF
TRBV29-1	TRBJ2-7	CSVPGGTYEQYF
TRBV6-5	TRBJ1-1	CASSYSTPRDRGTLFF
TRBV16	TRBJ2-4	CASSPLRTSVAKNIQYF